This T cell receptor (beta chain) derives from a study of CD8+ T cells in alopecia areata. The sequencing template was cDNA reverse transcribed from extracted RNA. The protocol was immunoSEQ multiplex PCR, while the TCRdb copy is restricted to in-frame clones and leaves out a portion. The profile shows 90,000 to 150,000 clones, more than 45% of them singletons. Germline-derived CDR1 and CDR2 are SGHAT and FQNNGV. V was pared by 4 bases and J by 10 bases, with 17 bases between. This CDR3 has 13 amino acids. Described treatment: oral pan-JAK inhibitor, 5-10 mg twice daily. This specimen was CD4+ T cells sorted from blood, taken at week 4, from a patient treated with tofacitinib. The clonotype was recovered from a human donor with alopecia areata. The chain uses TRBV11-2 and TRBJ2-7; D ambiguous. CDR3 in amino acids: CASSSGPQLSQYF. The DNA for the CDR3 is TGTGCCAGCAGCTCCGGCCCCCAATTATCACAGTACTTC. The variable domain in full, with the rest retrieved from reference TRBV11-2 and TRBJ2-7, is EAGVAQSPRYKIIEKRQSVAFWCNPISGHATLYWYQQILGQGPKLLIQFQNNGVVDDSQLPKDRFSAERLKGVDSTLKIQPAKLEDSAVYLCASSSGPQLSQYFGPGTRLTVT.